These 20 T cell receptor beta chains originate from one sample sequenced in a study of OX40 agonist ivuxolimab in advanced cancers. Sequenced by immunoSEQ multiplex PCR; TCRdb stores in-frame clones only, minus some. The sample has more than 65,000 clones; approximately 78% are singletons. Sequences were derived from CD4+ or CD8+ T cells sorted from blood, sampled in a trial of the OX40 agonist ivuxolimab. The source is an adult with an advanced solid tumor such as melanoma, head and neck, liver or kidney cancer.

The rearrangement uses TRBV2 and TRBJ2-3, with D maybe TRBD2 (6 bases). Germline V lookup: CDR1 SNHLY, CDR2 FYNNEI. Trimming left V 7 bases short and J 6 bases short, with 17 bases between. The CDR3 is 14 residues long. CDR3 loop: CASILDRGSDTQYF. The CDR3 bases are TGTGCCAGCATCCTAGACCGGGGGTCGGATACGCAGTATTTT.

Worth noting for this clone: At one end the junction does not follow the germline gene, possibly because of a read error. The J gene is TRBJ2-4, the V gene TRBV12-5, with D possibly being TRBD1 (6 bases). This CDR3 comprises 13 residues. Per germline, CDR1 LGHNT and CDR2 FRNRAP. The chain's CDR3 is CASGLVGGLSPNF. In DNA form, the CDR3 reads TGTGCTAGTGGTTTGGTAGGGGGTTTGTCGCCCAACTTC.

About this clone: The junction departs from germline at one end; a sequencing error may be responsible. This chain uses TRBV20-1 with TRBJ2-1, with TRBD2 identical over 12 bases. The CDR3 has 11 amino acids. The germline gives CDR1 DFQATT, CDR2 SNEGSKA (reference sequence). CDR3: CSALTSGRRLF. The DNA of the CDR3 is TGCAGTGCTCTCACTAGCGGGAGGCGTCTCTTC.

This sequence joins TRBV19 and TRBJ2-1; D not resolved. Germline V gene sequence: CDR1 LNHDA, CDR2 SQIVND (reference sequence). The CDR3 loop spans 15 amino acids. The germline V and J ends were trimmed by 0 bases and 4 bases, with 10 bases remaining between them. CDR3 DNA sequence: TGTGCCAGTAGTATAGATTCAGACCCATACAATGAGCAGTTCTTC. It codes for CASSIDSDPYNEQFF.

The gene calls are TRBV11-1 and TRBJ2-7, with D uncertain. This CDR3 comprises 14 residues. Per the germline V gene, CDR1 is SGHAT and CDR2 is FQDESV (reference sequence). The germline V and J ends were trimmed by 2 bases and 2 bases, with 10 bases remaining between them. CDR3: CASSLTGVTYEQYF. The CDR3 bases are TGTGCCAGCAGCTTAACGGGCGTTACCTACGAGCAGTACTTC.

V usage is TRBV7-2 and J usage is TRBJ2-1; 13 bases align to TRBD2. Germline V gene lookup returns CDR1 SGHTA and CDR2 FQGNSA. CDR3 size: 16 residues. Trimming cost V 6 bases and J 8 bases; bases outside gene matches: 10. This chain's CDR3 is CASSQGTGLAGYEQFF. The CDR3 DNA reads as TGTGCCAGCAGTCAAGGAACGGGACTAGCGGGGTATGAGCAGTTCTTC.

This clone was observed a few times. V gene TRBV12-5 combines with J gene TRBJ2-1; 11 bases align to TRBD2. CDR3 length equals 17 residues. The ends lost 7 bases at V and 4 bases at J; junction bases unmatched: 12. CDR1 is LGHNT, CDR2 FRNRAP, per germline. The CDR3, as DNA: TGTGCTAGTGCCAAACCCCTAGCGGGGGGCGGATACAATGAGCAGTTCTTC. Protein: CASAKPLAGGGYNEQFF. The whole variable domain, filled in from reference TRBV12-5 and TRBJ2-1, reads DARVTQTPRHKVTEMGQEVTMRCQPILGHNTVFWYRQTMMQGLELLAYFRNRAPLDDSGMPKDRFSAEMPDATLATLKIQPSEPRDSAVYFCASAKPLAGGGYNEQFFGPGTRLTVL.

This clone is termed medium-sized. The chain is built from TRBV19 and TRBJ1-5, with D possibly matching TRBD1 (5 bases). Trimming took off 5 bases at V and 3 bases at J, with 14 bases between the two ends. This CDR3 has 15 amino acids. Germline V lookup: CDR1 LNHDA, CDR2 SQIVND (reference sequence). The CDR3 DNA sequence: TGTGCCAGTAGTTCGGGGGAAGGGAACAATCAGCCCCAGCATTTT. Translation: CASSSGEGNNQPQHF.

This chain links TRBV6-5 with TRBJ1-1; weak D call: TRBD1 (6 bases). V was pared by 6 bases and J by 5 bases, with 16 bases between. CDR1 and CDR2 from the germline V gene are MNHEY and SVGAGI. CDR3 size: 14 residues. DNA of the CDR3: TGTGCCAGCAGCCCCGTGGGGGGCGGAACTGAAGCTTTCTTT. Its protein is CASSPVGGGTEAFF.

This clone was observed a handful of times. This chain connects TRBV4-2 to TRBJ1-2; the D is unclear. CDR3 size: 13 residues. Germline lookup yields CDR1 LGHNA and CDR2 YNFKEQ. V was shortened by 4 bases and J by 3 bases, with 9 bases between the two germline ends. CDR3 DNA: TGTGCCAGCAGCCGTGACAAGGACTATGGCTACACCTTC. This codes for CASSRDKDYGYTF.

The rearrangement joins TRBV5-6 to TRBJ1-2; the D gene is possibly TRBD1 (5 bases). From germline, CDR1 is SGHDT and CDR2 YYEEEE. This CDR3 contains 15 residues. The V end lost 4 bases, the J end lost 7 bases, and 20 bases lay between the germline ends. CDR3 residues: CASSPGRGFGSGYTF. DNA of the CDR3: TGTGCCAGCAGCCCCGGTAGGGGCTTTGGGTCTGGCTACACCTTC.

This chain joins TRBV4-1 and TRBJ2-7, with 13 bases aligning to TRBD2. From germline, CDR1 is MGHRA and CDR2 YSYEKL. After removal of 3 bases from V and 4 bases from J, the junction contained 6 bases not matched to a gene. The CDR3 spans 16 residues. The CDR3 DNA follows: TGCGCCAGCAGCCAGAGATGGACTAGCGGGAGTTACGAGCAGTACTTC. Amino acids: CASSQRWTSGSYEQYF.

This rearrangement joins TRBV5-4 to TRBJ1-1; the D gene is possibly TRBD1 (5 bases). Germline CDR1 and CDR2: SGHNT and YYREEE (reference sequence). V lost 4 bases, J lost 6 bases, and 16 bases lay in between. The CDR3 totals 14 residues. This CDR3 reads CASSVSSGIAEAFF. As DNA, the CDR3 is TGTGCCAGCAGCGTGTCGTCAGGGATCGCTGAAGCTTTCTTT.

The rearrangement links TRBV4-1 to TRBJ2-5, with TRBD2 as a possible D gene (6 bases). The V end lost 1 base, the J end lost 5 bases, and 17 bases lay between the germline ends. Germline lookup yields CDR1 MGHRA and CDR2 YSYEKL. The CDR3 covers 16 residues. CDR3 region: CASSQAAAGLEETQYF. CDR3 in DNA: TGCGCCAGCAGCCAAGCCGCAGCGGGCCTAGAGGAGACCCAGTACTTC.

This clone showed up just a few times. The chain combines TRBV7-3 with TRBJ1-6; D unclear. The V and J ends lost 5 bases and 8 bases respectively, with 19 bases between them. Germline CDR1 is SGHTA and CDR2 is FQGTGA. This CDR3 is built from 16 residues. The chain's CDR3 is CASSQFAAGLDSPLHF. The CDR3 nucleotides are TGTGCCAGCAGCCAATTCGCGGCGGGTCTGGATTCACCCCTCCACTTT.

This chain joins TRBV5-1 and TRBJ1-1; D is ambiguous. The germline CDR1 and CDR2 sequences are SGHRS and YFSETQ. The CDR3 runs to 15 residues. V was cut by 4 bases and J by 3 bases, with 16 bases left in between. This chain's CDR3 is CASSARGPADTEAFF. CDR3 nucleotide sequence: TGCGCCAGCAGCGCTCGAGGACCCGCGGACACTGAAGCTTTCTTT.

V and J are TRBV6-6 and TRBJ1-2; 7 bases match TRBD1. The CDR3 covers 12 residues. Trimming removed 8 bases from V and 4 bases from J; junction bases left unmatched: 4. Looked up from germline, CDR1 is MNHNY and CDR2 is SVGAGI (reference sequence). CDR3 protein: CASRQGSYGYTF. The CDR3 bases are TGTGCCAGCCGACAGGGAAGCTATGGCTACACCTTC.

V usage is TRBV5-1 and J usage is TRBJ2-7; TRBD1 agrees at 9 bases. This CDR3 region has 14 residues. CDR1 and CDR2 (germline): SGHRS, YFSETQ. Trimming took 5 bases from V and 1 from J; bases not matched to a gene: 4. The CDR3 coding sequence is TGCGCCAGCAGAGGACAGGGGACGTCCTACGAGCAGTACTTC. Protein sequence: CASRGQGTSYEQYF.

The V and J genes are TRBV10-3 and TRBJ2-5, with 7 bases identical to TRBD1. Germline V CDR1 and CDR2: ENHRY, SYGVKD. There are 15 residues in the CDR3. After removal of 2 bases from V and 3 bases from J, the junction contained 6 bases not matched to a gene. CDR3 nucleotide sequence: TGTGCCATCAGTGAGCTGGGACAGAATAAAGAGACCCAGTACTTC. Protein: CAISELGQNKETQYF.

The V call is TRBV30, the J call TRBJ2-4, with D possibly matching TRBD2 (5 bases). Germline assignment: CDR1 GTSNPN and CDR2 SVGIG (reference sequence). This CDR3 region has 13 residues. The germline V and J ends were trimmed by 0 bases and 9 bases, with 12 bases remaining between them. The CDR3 coding sequence is TGTGCCTGGAGTGTACGGGAACGCGGCATTCAGTACTTC. It encodes CAWSVRERGIQYF.